One and the same sample provided the 8 T cell receptor beta chains below, sequenced in a study of blood T cell repertoires in COVID-19. This table comes from immunoSEQ multiplex PCR, and its TCRdb copy is limited to in-frame clones, with some not included. This sample has 85,000 to 130,000 clones, with roughly 84% found just once. The sequenced material came from peripheral blood. These receptors were collected from a man aged 55 to 70 with acute or convalescent COVID-19.

The rearrangement joins TRBV5-1 to TRBJ2-3; 7 positions match TRBD2. Germline V gives CDR1 SGHRS, CDR2 YFSETQ. The CDR3 length is 14 residues. V shed 0 bases and J 4 bases; nucleotides not matched to a gene: 2. CDR3 protein: CASSLERGPDTQYF. The CDR3 DNA reads as TGCGCCAGCAGCTTGGAGCGGGGACCAGATACGCAGTATTTT.

The V and J genes are TRBV11-2 and TRBJ1-1; 8 bases fit TRBD1. Germline CDR1 SGHAT, CDR2 FQNNGV. V trimming: 5 bases; J trimming: 4 bases; junction bases outside the gene matches: 9. This CDR3 region has 15 residues. The DNA of the CDR3 is TGTGCCAGCAGCCTGACAGGGGAACAGGGCACTGAAGCTTTCTTT. Its translation is CASSLTGEQGTEAFF.

The chain couples TRBV11-2 to TRBJ2-7; TRBD1 aligns across 8 bases. CDR3 length: 15 residues. The J segment lost 7 bases and the V segment lost 0 bases, leaving 8 bases of the junction unmatched. CDR1 SGHAT and CDR2 FQNNGV come from the germline V gene. CDR3 loop: CASSLDPGRGREQYF. The CDR3 DNA sequence: TGTGCCAGCAGCTTAGATCCGGGCAGGGGGCGTGAGCAGTACTTC.

In the case of this clone: Additional DNA sequences in this sample encode the identical CDR3. The chain couples TRBV5-1 to TRBJ1-1; D possibly corresponds to TRBD1 (6 bases). Germline values: CDR1 SGHRS, CDR2 YFSETQ. Trimming cost V 3 bases and J 1 base, with 10 bases left between them. This CDR3 comprises 14 residues. This CDR3 reads CASSSDRPNTEAFF. For the CDR3, the DNA is TGCGCCAGCAGCTCCGACAGGCCGAACACTGAAGCTTTCTTT.

The gene calls are TRBV11-2 and TRBJ1-3; D unclear. The germline V gene encodes CDR1 SGHAT and CDR2 FQNNGV. The CDR3 runs 13 residues. V lost 1 base and J lost 4, with 5 bases in between. The CDR3 nucleotides are TGTGCCAGCAGCTTAGTCAGGGGAAACACCATATATTTT. Translating it yields CASSLVRGNTIYF.

The chain couples TRBV19 to TRBJ2-4, with TRBD1 as a possible D gene (6 bases). CDR1 and CDR2 (germline): LNHDA, SQIVND (reference sequence). The length of the CDR3 is 13 residues. The V end was cut by 3 bases, the J end by 12 bases, with 15 bases between. The CDR3 coding sequence is TGTGCCAGTAGTATTATGGGGGCCGAGAGTCAGTACTTC. Protein sequence: CASSIMGAESQYF.

The J gene is TRBJ2-1, the V gene TRBV11-3, with TRBD1 matching 7 bases. The CDR3 has 15 residues. The V gene end was trimmed by 6 bases and the J gene end by 2 bases; junction bases not matched to a gene: 7. Germline values: CDR1 SGHNT, CDR2 YENEEA. The CDR3 loop reads CASSRPGGTYNEQFF. The CDR3 DNA reads as TGTGCCAGCAGTCGCCCAGGGGGAACCTACAATGAGCAGTTCTTC.

The chain couples TRBV5-4 to TRBJ1-2; TRBD1 is a possible D gene (5 bases). Germline V lookup: CDR1 SGHNT, CDR2 YYREEE (reference sequence). The V and J ends lost 0 bases and 5 bases respectively, with 8 bases between them. The CDR3 has 13 amino acids. This CDR3 is CASSLGQQYGYTF. CDR3 coding DNA: TGTGCCAGCAGCTTGGGACAGCAATATGGCTACACCTTC.